Presented here are 17 T cell receptor beta chains from one specimen sequenced in a study of CD8 T cells in Susac syndrome. The RNA, roughly 0.5 to 1 ug, was put through reverse transcription using random hexamers. One entry per CDR3 protein results from TCRdb running MiXCR on the immunoSEQ multiplex PCR reads. This table has approximately 150,000 distinct CDR3 sequences, about 91% appearing once. The specimen sequenced was CD4+ T cells from PBMCs. The receptor set was obtained from a human donor in good health.

The chain employs TRBV2 and TRBJ2-1; 10 bases are a match to TRBD2. J gave up 5 bases and V 6 bases, and 4 bases lay outside the gene matches. Germline CDR1 is SNHLY and CDR2 is FYNNEI. The CDR3 is 14 residues long. The CDR3 loop is CASRLAGWDNEQFF. As DNA, the CDR3 is TGTGCCAGCAGACTAGCGGGGTGGGACAATGAGCAGTTCTTC.

The rearrangement links TRBV5-1 to TRBJ1-5, with TRBD1 as a possible D gene (6 bases). The CDR3 covers 15 residues. Trimming stripped 1 base from V and 5 bases from J, with 13 bases between. Per germline, CDR1 SGHRS and CDR2 YFSETQ. The CDR3 DNA reads TGCGCCAGCAGCTTGACCACAGGGACCCATCAGCCCCAGCATTTT. Translating it yields CASSLTTGTHQPQHF.

The chain joins TRBV11-2 to TRBJ1-1, with a tentative D call TRBD1 (5 bases). Trimming pared 0 bases from V and 4 bases from J, leaving 12 bases between. The CDR3 extends over 15 amino acids. The germline V gene encodes CDR1 SGHAT and CDR2 FQNNGV. CDR3 region: CASSLDQGVSTEAFF. Written as DNA, the CDR3 is TGTGCCAGCAGCTTAGATCAGGGAGTCTCCACTGAAGCTTTCTTT.

The gene calls are TRBV3-1 and TRBJ2-7, with D possibly called TRBD1 or TRBD2 (6 bases each). The CDR3 has 15 amino acids. V lost 1 base, J lost 3 bases, and 13 bases lay in between. CDR1 and CDR2 (germline): LGHDT, YNNKEL (reference sequence). CDR3 residues: CASSQGSGGGYEQYF. The CDR3 bases are TGTGCCAGCAGCCAAGGGTCTGGAGGGGGCTACGAGCAGTACTTC.

This clonotype showed up just once. The chain couples TRBV18 to TRBJ1-1; TRBD1 is a possible D gene (5 bases). This CDR3 region has 16 residues. CDR1 is KGHSH, CDR2 LQKENI, per germline. V was shortened by 2 bases and J by 5 bases, with 18 bases between the two germline ends. As DNA, the CDR3 is TGTGCCAGCTCACCAACCCTAGGCGGGGGGGTGACTGAAGCTTTCTTT. Translation gives CASSPTLGGGVTEAFF.

This sequence joins TRBV6-2 or TRBV6-3 and TRBJ2-1, with 11 bases aligning to TRBD2. After removal of 6 bases from V and 1 base from J, the junction contained 5 bases not matched to a gene. Germline assignment: CDR1 MNHEY and CDR2 SVGEGT. The length of the CDR3 is 16 residues. The CDR3 nucleotides are TGTGCCAGCAGATCGGGACTAGCGGTTTCCTACAATGAGCAGTTCTTC. As protein: CASRSGLAVSYNEQFF.

V usage is TRBV5-1 and J usage is TRBJ1-1, with D perhaps matching TRBD1 (6 bases). The CDR3 has 14 amino acids. Germline CDR1 SGHRS, CDR2 YFSETQ. Trimming pared 4 bases from V and 1 base from J, leaving 11 bases between. The CDR3 protein is CASSRGGPNTEAFF. Here the CDR3 DNA reads TGCGCCAGCAGCCGCGGGGGGCCGAACACTGAAGCTTTCTTT.

V is TRBV25-1 and J is TRBJ2-1, with 7 bases matching TRBD1. The V and J ends lost 5 bases and 0 bases, in that order; junction bases with no gene match: 10. CDR1 and CDR2 from the germline V gene are MGHDK and SYGVNS. This CDR3 contains 17 residues. The CDR3 bases are TGTGCCAGCAGTCAAACCCCGACAGGGTACTCCTACAATGAGCAGTTCTTC. Residues: CASSQTPTGYSYNEQFF.

The chain links TRBV4-1 to TRBJ2-7; D is perhaps TRBD2 (6 bases). Germline loops: CDR1 MGHRA, CDR2 YSYEKL. Trimming took off 0 bases at V and 4 bases at J, with 13 bases between the two ends. The CDR3 totals 15 residues. Here the CDR3 DNA reads TGCGCCAGCAGCCAAGACGGGACTCCCGAGTACGAGCAGTACTTC. Translation: CASSQDGTPEYEQYF.

The table lists this clonotype with a count of one. The chain links TRBV2 to TRBJ2-7, with D maybe TRBD1 (7 bases). There are 14 residues in the CDR3. Germline assignment: CDR1 SNHLY and CDR2 FYNNEI. The ends were cut back, 6 bases at V and 3 bases at J, with 15 bases in the middle. CDR3 DNA sequence: TGTGCCAGCAGGGAACAGGGGACTGACTACGAGCAGTACTTC. It translates to CASREQGTDYEQYF.

The chain carries TRBV10-1 and TRBJ1-1; D may be TRBD1 (6 bases). The V gene lost 4 bases and the J gene lost 6 bases, with 9 bases spanning the gap. CDR1 is WNHNN and CDR2 is SYGVQD in the germline V gene (reference sequence). This CDR3 has 12 amino acids. CDR3 sequence (DNA): TGCGCCAGCAGTGGGGACACTTCTGAAGCTTTCTTT. Translated, it gives CASSGDTSEAFF.

The rearrangement uses TRBV2 and TRBJ1-2, with unresolved D. The V end lost 5 bases, the J end lost 3 bases, and 7 bases lay between the germline ends. Germline CDR1 reads SNHLY; CDR2 reads FYNNEI. The CDR3 is made up of 12 amino acids. CDR3 loop: CASSSRHYGYTF. In DNA, the CDR3 is TGTGCCAGCAGTAGCCGGCACTATGGCTACACCTTC.

The chain joins TRBV18 to TRBJ1-6; a weak D match, TRBD1 (5 bases). From germline, CDR1 is KGHSH and CDR2 LQKENI. Trimming removed 4 bases from V and 13 bases from J, with 11 bases in between. This CDR3 comprises 12 residues. In nucleotides, the CDR3 is TGTGCCAGCTCACGGGACGGATTGCCCCTCCACTTT. It yields the protein CASSRDGLPLHF.

This chain joins TRBV7-2 and TRBJ1-1; no clear D gene. The germline gives CDR1 SGHTA, CDR2 FQGNSA. V lost 2 bases to trimming and J lost 2 bases, with 6 bases between them. The CDR3 has 13 residues. The CDR3 loop reads CASSLTVNTEAFF. CDR3 coding DNA: TGTGCCAGCAGCTTAACAGTTAACACTGAAGCTTTCTTT.

The chain links TRBV5-1 to TRBJ2-3, with a weak D call TRBD1 (6 bases). The CDR3 sequence is 14 residues long. CDR1 and CDR2 (germline): SGHRS, YFSETQ. Trimming removed 0 bases from V and 3 bases from J, with 8 bases in between. Written as DNA, the CDR3 is TGCGCCAGCAGCTTGGAGGGGGTTACAGATACGCAGTATTTT. Amino acid sequence: CASSLEGVTDTQYF.

The V and J genes are TRBV7-6 and TRBJ2-5, with D possibly matching TRBD2 (6 bases). The CDR3 runs to 14 residues. V was shortened by 7 bases and J by 5 bases, with 17 bases between the two germline ends. CDR1 SGHVS and CDR2 FNYEAQ come from the germline V gene. This CDR3 reads CASKDGGTGETQYF. CDR3 bases: TGTGCCAGCAAAGACGGGGGTACGGGGGAGACCCAGTACTTC.

The rearrangement uses TRBV6-2 or TRBV6-3 and TRBJ1-5; the match to TRBD1 covers 7 bases. CDR1 and CDR2 from the germline V gene are MNHEY and SVGEGT. V dropped 10 bases and J dropped 2; count of bases not matched to a gene: 8. This CDR3 has 14 residues. CDR3 in amino acids: CANSNDRGNQPQHF. Written as DNA, the CDR3 is TGTGCCAACAGCAACGACAGGGGCAATCAGCCCCAGCATTTT.